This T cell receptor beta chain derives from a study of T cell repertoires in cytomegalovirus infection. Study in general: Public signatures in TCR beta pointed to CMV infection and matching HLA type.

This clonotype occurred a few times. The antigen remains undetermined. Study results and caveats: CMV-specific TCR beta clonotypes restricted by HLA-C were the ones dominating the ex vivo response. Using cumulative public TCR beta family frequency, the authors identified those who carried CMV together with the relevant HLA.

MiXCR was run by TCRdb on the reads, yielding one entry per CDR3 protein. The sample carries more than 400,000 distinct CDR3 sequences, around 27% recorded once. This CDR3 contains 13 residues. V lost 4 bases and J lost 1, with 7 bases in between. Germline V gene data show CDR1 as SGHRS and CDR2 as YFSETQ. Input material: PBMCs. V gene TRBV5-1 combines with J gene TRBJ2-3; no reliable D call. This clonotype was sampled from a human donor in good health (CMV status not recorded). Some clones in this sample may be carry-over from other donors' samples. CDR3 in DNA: TGCGCCAGCAGCGTTATCCGCACAGATACGCAGTATTTT. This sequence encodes CASSVIRTDTQYF.